The sequence of this T cell receptor (beta chain) was determined in a study of blood T cell repertoires in COVID-19 (dated by TCRdb to the early 2020s). At the level of the whole study: Samples from collaborators originated in the United States, Italy and Spain and spanned both the acute and convalescent phases of COVID-19. Sample metadata almost always included a de-identified subject ID, COVID-19 status, age in years and sex. The material from the prospective study consisted of cDNA or gDNA derived from T cells, B-cell-depleted T cells, or PBMCs. A freely available public database, intended as a resource for researchers studying the immune response to SARS-CoV-2, is where the repertoires were released. The dataset comprised deeply sampled blood TCRbeta repertoires from subjects exposed to, actively infected with, or recovered from COVID-19. Samples were obtained from the ongoing ImmuneRACE study (first 160 participants) and from roughly 1,300 subjects provided by 6 global collaborators. Where available, HLA class I and class II types were obtained from metadata supplied by the sample provider rather than from assay-based typing.

Remarks on this clone: It lacks a known antigen. No much larger clone exists at a distance of one base, and base qualities are not known.

Study-wide findings and limitations: The amount of clinical and demographic metadata varied by source and participant and was provided uncurated.

Another Seattle source contributed samples from volunteer blood donors who had recovered from COVID-19. Each collaborating institution followed its own protocols to collect whole blood in K2EDTA tubes. Collaborator samples were shipped for TCRbeta analysis as frozen whole blood, isolated PBMCs, or DNA extracted from either sample type. TCRbeta CDR3 regions were amplified from genomic DNA using the immunoSEQ Assay, a bias-controlled multiplex PCR. Per the original workflow: Within the assay, amplification of reference gene primers was used to estimate how many nucleated cells each sample contained. To quantify the absolute abundance of each unique TCRbeta CDR3 rearrangement, sequence reads were collapsed and filtered. For each sample, productive Simpson clonality was calculated as the square root of Simpson's diversity index over productive rearrangements. Not all clones reach the TCRdb copy of this immuneACCESS table, which keeps in-frame sequences only. Checked studies attribute under half of the gap to unresolved V genes and leave the rest unexplained. The V and J calls and clone size are taken from that table; D and trimming were inferred from the DNA. The sample table lists some 130,000 clones, about 78% of them with a count of one. Together, the top ten hold 10% to 11% of the sample.

CDR1 SQVTM and CDR2 ANQGSEA were looked up in the germline V gene. The CDR3 contains 16 residues, cysteine and phenylalanine counted. The retained sequence is limited to the CDR3, 48 bases, with the frame set at the first base. Relative to germline, V is missing 5 bases and J is missing 1 base, with 11 bases of the junction outside any gene match. The chain links TRBV29-1 with TRBJ2-3, and 8 bases in between align with TRBD2. The clonotype comes from a man in his sixties who had recovered from COVID-19. Material for sequencing was peripheral blood. The nucleotide sequence is given as TGCAGCGTTCTCCTCATGGTAGCGGGACGCACAGATACGCAGTATTTT. Its protein reads: CSVLLMVAGRTDTQYF.